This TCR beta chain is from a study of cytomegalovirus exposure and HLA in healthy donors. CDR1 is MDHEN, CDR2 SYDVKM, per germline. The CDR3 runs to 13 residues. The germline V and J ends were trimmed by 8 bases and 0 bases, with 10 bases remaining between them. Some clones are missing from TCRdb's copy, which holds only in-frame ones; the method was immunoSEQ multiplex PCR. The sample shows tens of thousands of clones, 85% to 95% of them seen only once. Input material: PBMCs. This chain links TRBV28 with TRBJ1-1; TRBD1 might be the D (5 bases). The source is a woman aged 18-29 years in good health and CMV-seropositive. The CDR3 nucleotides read TGTGCCAGCGCGGGGGGGGTGAACACTGAAGCTTTCTTT. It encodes CASAGGVNTEAFF.